This T cell receptor beta chain came from a study of shared clonotypes between healthy human individuals. Notes on the study in general: Shared across a few donors were around 5% of the naive CD4 clonotypes.

Assay runs were performed at deep level. Every subset had its genomic DNA shared out evenly among several immunoSEQ plates. TCRdb's table, derived via immunoSEQ multiplex PCR, lists solely in-frame clones and lacks some. The sample holds some 500,000 clones, approximately 94% seen once. Trimming stripped 0 bases from V and 2 bases from J, with 8 bases between. Germline V gives CDR1 KGHSH, CDR2 LQKENI. This CDR3 has 14 residues. With regard to this clone: Antigen unknown.

This receptor was taken from a woman younger than 45 in good health. The rearrangement joins TRBV18 to TRBJ2-7; D ambiguous. The sequenced sample consisted of naive CD4+ T cells sorted from blood. Subset here: CD45RA+ positively selected. The CDR3: CASSPPAAPYEQYF. CDR3 bases: TGTGCCAGCTCACCACCGGCCGCGCCCTACGAGCAGTACTTC. Full variable domain (rest looked up from reference TRBV18 and TRBJ2-7): NAGVMQNPRHLVRRRGQEARLRCSPMKGHSHVYWYRQLPEEGLKFMVYLQKENIIDESGMPKERFSAEFPKEGPSILRIQQVVRGDSAAYFCASSPPAAPYEQYFGPGTRLTVT.